This is a list of T cell receptor beta chains from one sample in a study of shared clonotypes between healthy human individuals. The protocol was immunoSEQ multiplex PCR, while the TCRdb copy is restricted to in-frame clones and leaves out a portion. Of around 100,000 clones listed, under 70% were seen once; the top ten hold roughly 40%. Sample: memory CD8+ T cells sorted from blood. The source is a man aged 30 to 45 in good health. Both conserved end residues are part of each CDR3. The D gene is left open where the match is weak. Clone size is shown for a subset of rows, as once, few, many or a class of expanded clone.

>many|-|TRBJ2-1|TRBV6-6
TGTGCCAGCAACGACGGCTTAAACTCCTACAATGAGCAGTTCTTC
CASNDGLNSYNEQFF
>once|-|TRBJ1-5|TRBV7-9
TGTGCCAGCAGCCCGTGGGAGGGTGGCGGTCAGCCCCAGCATTTT
CASSPWEGGGQPQHF
>-|-|TRBJ2-5|TRBV6-1
TGTGCCAGCAGCGATTCGGGAGAGGCGGAGACCCAGTACTTC
CASSDSGEAETQYF
>few|TRBD1|TRBJ2-7|TRBV6-5
TGTGCCAGCAGTTACGGGACAGCTACCGAGCAGTACTTC
CASSYGTATEQYF
>many|-|TRBJ2-1|TRBV10-3
TGTGCCATCAGTGAGTCGGGGGGAGGTTTAAACAATGAGCAGTTCTTC
CAISESGGGLNNEQFF
>-|-|TRBJ2-5|TRBV28
TGTGCCAGCAGTTTAAGAAGGACCCAGTACTTC
CASSLRRTQYF
>few|-|TRBJ1-4|TRBV2
TGTGCCAGCCTGCCGGCAGTCGTCTCCGAAAAACTGTTTTTT
CASLPAVVSEKLFF
>-|-|TRBJ2-3|TRBV27
TGTGCCAGCAGTTTTTTTGAGGAGCAGTATTTT
CASSFFEEQYF
>-|-|TRBJ2-5|TRBV28
TGTGCCAGCAGTCCCGGGTCTCAAGAGACCCAGTACTTC
CASSPGSQETQYF
>-|-|TRBJ2-7|TRBV27
TGTGCCAGCAGTTCGGCAGGCCGTAGTCTCGCCTACGAGCAGTACTTC
CASSSAGRSLAYEQYF
>-|TRBD1|TRBJ2-1|TRBV7-9
TGTGCCAGCAGCTTTGGGACAGGGTCGGGCGGGCAGTTCTTC
CASSFGTGSGGQFF
>-|TRBD1|TRBJ1-2|TRBV4-3
TGCGCCAGCAGTCCAGATTGGGACAGCTCTAACTATGGCTACACCTTC
CASSPDWDSSNYGYTF
>-|-|TRBJ1-2|TRBV5-6
TGTGCCAGCAGCTTGCTGCAGGCCAACTATGGCTACACCTTC
CASSLLQANYGYTF